This T cell receptor (beta chain) emerged from a study of blood T cell repertoires in COVID-19. Data came from immunoSEQ multiplex PCR; TCRdb stores just in-frame clones and leaves some out. The sample contains under 60,000 clones, 79% of which appear only once. CDR3 length equals 14 residues. V was clipped by 2 bases and J by 3 bases, with 10 bases between them. Germline V gives CDR1 MNHEY, CDR2 SVGAGI. By frequency in the sample, this clone is large (0.1 to 1%). The sequenced material came from peripheral blood. This TCR was sampled from a man aged 65-85 years with acute or convalescent COVID-19. The chain couples TRBV6-5 to TRBJ1-1; D unresolved. The CDR3 nucleotides are TGTGCCAGCAGTTACCTGAGCACGTACACTGAAGCTTTCTTT. This encodes CASSYLSTYTEAFF.